Below, 14 T cell receptor beta chains from the same sample are listed, as sequenced in a study of tumor-infiltrating lymphocytes in glioblastoma multiforme. TCR beta libraries were built from RNA through three nested multiplex PCR rounds using modified ARM-PCR. From the multiplex PCR reads, TCRdb called clonotypes with MiXCR, one entry per CDR3 protein. The sample has over 10,000 distinct CDR3 sequences; around 70% are singletons. Sequencing input: brain tumor tissue. Every receptor here comes from a male donor with glioblastoma.

The rearrangement joins TRBV11-2 to TRBJ1-6, with D possibly TRBD1 on 6 matching bases. The germline V gene has CDR1 SGHAT and CDR2 FQNNGV. V was cut by 0 bases and J by 10 bases, with 13 bases left in between. This CDR3 is built from 15 residues. CDR3 sequence: CASSLDGQGYSPLHF. CDR3 DNA: TGTGCCAGCAGCTTAGACGGGCAGGGGTACTCACCCCTCCACTTT.

As for this clonotype: One end of the junction varies from germline; a read error may be responsible. V is TRBV11-1 and J is TRBJ2-7; TRBD1 agrees at 9 bases. The CDR3 extends over 13 amino acids. In germline, CDR1 is SGHAT, CDR2 FQDESV (reference sequence). The CDR3 protein is CARGRTGDDEQCF. Here the CDR3 DNA reads TGTGCCAGAGGGCGGACAGGGGATGACGAGCAGTGCTTC.

This clonotype has only one observation. The conserved final phenylalanine or tryptophan is absent from the CDR3, which likely points to a read error. No DNA is shown, since the ends of the CDR3 on it are uncertain; the CDR3 is the one TCRdb lists. This chain connects TRBV4-1 to TRBJ2-1; the D segment call TRBD1 is taken from the table without a DNA check. The CDR3 is 14 amino acids in total, end residues counted. CDR1 is MGHRA and CDR2 is YSYEKL in the germline V gene. Here the CDR3 reads CASSHRGPYNEQFY.

The CDR3 DNA reads TGCGCCAGCAGCTTAGTCAGGACTAGCGGGAGGGCTGTCTACGAGCAGTACTTC. Its translation is CASSLVRTSGRAVYEQYF. The rearrangement uses TRBV5-1 and TRBJ2-7, with 15 bases fitting TRBD2. V lost 2 bases, J lost 3 bases, and 9 bases stayed unmatched. This CDR3 region has 18 residues. Per the germline V gene, CDR1 is SGHRS and CDR2 is YFSETQ.

This clonotype was observed once. A read error may produce the germline difference seen at one junction end. The J gene is TRBJ2-3, the V gene TRBV20-1; 7 bases fit TRBD1. The germline V gene has CDR1 DFQATT and CDR2 SNEGSKA (reference sequence). The length of the CDR3 is 15 residues. CDR3 sequence reads: CSALQTGTPLNTQFF. The CDR3 nucleotides read TGCAGTGCCCTACAGACAGGGACGCCCCTTAATACGCAGTTTTTT.

This clonotype ranks as medium-sized. The rearrangement uses TRBV6-5 and TRBJ2-3; 10 bases fit TRBD1. V was clipped by 9 bases and J by 4 bases; unmatched bases: 22. The CDR3 totals 19 residues. Germline-derived CDR1 and CDR2 are MNHEY and SVGAGI. The CDR3 sequence: CARKPHERTGGRSPDTQYF. The CDR3 region has the DNA TGTGCCAGAAAACCCCATGAACGGACAGGGGGTAGGTCGCCAGATACGCAGTATTTT.

Turning to this clonotype: Compared with germline, one end of the junction differs, possibly owing to a read error. The chain is built from TRBV20-1 and TRBJ2-7; D uncertain. The germline V gene has CDR1 DFQATT and CDR2 SNEGSKA (reference sequence). This CDR3 contains 16 residues. CDR3 protein: CGARLKQGVLLGEQYF. DNA of the CDR3: TGCGGTGCTAGATTGAAACAAGGAGTTTTGCTGGGCGAGCAGTACTTC.

Note on this clonotype: One base away lies a much larger clone, so this may be a sequencing read error. V is TRBV5-1 and J is TRBJ1-2, with D unclear. The CDR3 sequence is 12 residues long. Trimming removed 0 bases at V and 8 bases at J, with 8 bases between. CDR1 and CDR2 (germline): SGHRS, YFSETQ. The CDR3, as DNA: TGCGCCAGCAGCTTGGATCAATCCGGCTACACCTTC. Protein product: CASSLDQSGYTF. The full variable domain, its missing parts supplied by reference TRBV5-1 and TRBJ1-2, is KAGVTQTPRYLIKTRGQQVTLSCSPISGHRSVSWYQQTPGQGLQFLFEYFSETQRNKGNFPGRFSGRQFSNSRSEMNVSTLELGDSALYLCASSLDQSGYTFGSGTRLTVV.

Notes on this clonotype: Compared with germline, one end of the junction differs, possibly owing to a read error. This chain connects TRBV10-3 to TRBJ2-4; 9 bases map to TRBD1. The CDR3 consists of 13 residues. Looked up from germline, CDR1 is ENHRY and CDR2 is SYGVKD. CDR3 nucleotides: TGTGCTATCAGTGAAGACAGGGGGAACATTCGGTACTTC. Encoded protein: CAISEDRGNIRYF.

This clonotype was counted at least ten times. The rearrangement joins TRBV12-3 or TRBV12-4 to TRBJ1-2, with D maybe TRBD1 (5 bases). The CDR3 runs to 18 residues. Trimming shortened V by 6 bases and J by 0 bases, and 23 bases separated the two germline ends. CDR3 nucleotides: TGTGCCAGCAGCCCGGGGACGTACAAAGGGGCTTCTAACTATGGCTACACCTTC. It specifies CASSPGTYKGASNYGYTF.

The J gene is TRBJ2-3, the V gene TRBV29-1; possibly TRBD2 for D (6 bases). This CDR3 spans 14 amino acids. From germline, CDR1 is SQVTM and CDR2 ANQGSEA. The V end was cut by 3 bases, the J end by 4 bases, with 14 bases between. CDR3 sequence reads: CSVEDKGGSDTQYF. The CDR3, as DNA: TGCAGCGTTGAGGACAAGGGAGGATCAGATACGCAGTATTTT.

As concerns this clonotype: A read error may produce the germline difference seen at one junction end. The CDR3 sequence: CSAVWEGGAEAFF. CDR3 in DNA: TGCAGTGCTGTTTGGGAGGGGGGGGCTGAAGCTTTCTTC. The rearrangement joins TRBV20-1 to TRBJ1-1; a possible D gene is TRBD1 (6 bases). Looked up from germline, CDR1 is DFQATT and CDR2 is SNEGSKA (reference sequence). This CDR3 has 13 amino acids.

Comments on this clonotype: One end of the junction does not line up with germline, which may come from a read error. For the CDR3, the DNA is TGTGCCAGCAGCCACCGCGGGATAGCCAAAGACATTCAGTACTTC. This sequence encodes CASSHRGIAKDIQYF. This sequence joins TRBV7-9 and TRBJ2-4; the D gene is possibly TRBD2 (6 bases). Germline-derived CDR1 and CDR2 are SEHNR and FQNEAQ (reference sequence). This CDR3 is built from 15 residues.

This clonotype was detected ten times or more. The genes are TRBV7-9 and TRBJ2-7; unclear D gene. Trimming took off 1 base at V and 1 base at J, with 11 bases between the two ends. CDR1 and CDR2 from the germline V gene are SEHNR and FQNEAQ (reference sequence). This CDR3 is 15 amino acids long. In DNA, the CDR3 is TGTGCCAGCAGCTTAGAGGCGGTTGTGTCCTACGAGCAGTACTTC. It is translated as CASSLEAVVSYEQYF.